This note documents a single T cell receptor beta chain sequence. Sequencing used immunoSEQ multiplex PCR; TCRdb keeps in-frame clones, though not all of them. The sample records 15,000 or so clones, 83% being singletons. The data stem from a study of technical replicates of blood from several donors. The germline gives CDR1 SEHNR, CDR2 FQNEAQ (reference sequence). The CDR3 runs 17 residues. The V and J ends lost 2 bases and 4 bases, in that order; junction bases with no gene match: 13. The rearrangement uses TRBV7-9 and TRBJ2-5, with 7 bases lining up with TRBD2. This receptor was identified in a human donor in good health. The sample consisted of PBMCs. The CDR3 is CASSLTRSLATVETQYF. The DNA of the CDR3 is TGTGCCAGCAGCTTAACCCGGTCACTAGCGACAGTAGAGACCCAGTACTTC.